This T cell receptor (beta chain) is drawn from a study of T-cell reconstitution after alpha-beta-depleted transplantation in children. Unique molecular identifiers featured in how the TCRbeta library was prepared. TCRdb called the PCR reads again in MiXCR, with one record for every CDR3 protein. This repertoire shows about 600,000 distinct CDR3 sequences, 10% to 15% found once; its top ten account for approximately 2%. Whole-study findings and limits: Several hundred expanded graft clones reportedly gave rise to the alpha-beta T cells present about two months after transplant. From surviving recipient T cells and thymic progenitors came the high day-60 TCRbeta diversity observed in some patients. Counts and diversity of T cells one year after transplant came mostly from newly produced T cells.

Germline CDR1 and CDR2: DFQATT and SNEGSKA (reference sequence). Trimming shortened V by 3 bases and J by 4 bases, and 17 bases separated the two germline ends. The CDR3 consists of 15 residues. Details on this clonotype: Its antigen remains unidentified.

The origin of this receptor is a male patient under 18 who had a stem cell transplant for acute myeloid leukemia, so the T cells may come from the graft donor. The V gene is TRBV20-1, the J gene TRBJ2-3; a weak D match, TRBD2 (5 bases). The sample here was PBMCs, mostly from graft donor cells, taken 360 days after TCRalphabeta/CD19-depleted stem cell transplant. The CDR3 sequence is CSASILLGRADTQYF. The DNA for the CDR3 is TGCAGTGCTAGCATCCTACTAGGGCGGGCAGATACGCAGTATTTT.